This T cell receptor (beta chain) was documented in a study of post-analysis software for immune sequencing data. Study summary: The cohort encompassed relapsing-remitting, secondary progressive and progressive-relapsing multiple sclerosis disease courses. Study observations and caveats: Five TRBV segments were significantly more frequent in patients than in controls. TRBV5-6, TRBV5-1 and TRBV20-1 were among these segments. Controls' normalized Chao1 diversity significantly exceeded that of multiple sclerosis patients. Clustering by F measure revealed strong co-clustering among samples prepared together in one batch.

As to this clonotype: What it binds is unknown.

The TCR beta cDNA libraries contained unique molecular identifiers. The source material, about 0.9 to 11 million T cells, gave rise to 450,000 to 550,000 cDNA molecules. In TCRdb, the PCR reads were re-called with MiXCR into one record per CDR3 protein. The sample records about 200,000 distinct CDR3 sequences, approximately 29% being singletons. The ends were cut back, 4 bases at V and 5 bases at J, with 12 bases in the middle. The germline CDR1 and CDR2 sequences are SEHNR and FQNEAQ (reference sequence). The CDR3 totals 14 residues. The V gene is TRBV7-9, the J gene TRBJ2-1; TRBD2 might be the D (6 bases). The sequencing sample was made of blood. The clonotype originates from a girl younger than 18 with multiple sclerosis. The DNA for the CDR3 is TGTGCCAGCAGCTGGACTAACGGCCACAATGAGCAGTTCTTC. This gives the protein CASSWTNGHNEQFF.